This TCR beta chain comes out of a study of cytomegalovirus exposure and HLA in healthy donors. PCR amplification relied on 60 Vbeta primers (plus 13 Jbeta primers). In the original workflow: In a later analysis, the count reached 80 million or so unique TCR beta chains, with 10 million to 14 million shared. The protocol was immunoSEQ multiplex PCR, while the TCRdb copy is restricted to in-frame clones and leaves out a portion. V and J calls and clone size are given by that table; D and trimming were obtained from the DNA. Seen here are 200,000 or so clones, 70% to 85% observed once, and the top ten hold 0.098%. The sequenced sample was PBMCs. The source of this sequence is a boy younger than 10 in good health and CMV-seronegative.

The CDR3 bases are TGTGCCAGCAGCTACGCTAAAATTAGCTCCTACAATGAGCAGTTCTTC. Encoded protein: CASSYAKISSYNEQFF. V and J are TRBV2 and TRBJ2-1; D remains unclear. Trimming removed 6 bases from V and 0 bases from J, with 15 bases in between. This CDR3 comprises 16 residues. Germline-derived CDR1 and CDR2 are SNHLY and FYNNEI.